These 14 T cell receptor beta chains came from one sample sequenced in a study of identical twins. A single record per CDR3 protein comes from TCRdb applying MiXCR to the 5' RACE reads. Here the sample spans about 220,000 distinct CDR3 sequences, over 5% being singletons. These data also featured in a second study, about T cells expressing NK-cell markers.

Sequenced sample: CD8+ T cells sorted from blood. The receptors originated from a woman aged 18-29 years in good health.

In this sample, this clonotype turned up many times. The genes are TRBV12-3 or TRBV12-4 and TRBJ2-1; D call uncertain. V was shortened by 3 bases and J by 9 bases, with 6 bases between the two germline ends. This CDR3 contains 11 residues. CDR3: CASSFLGEQFF. DNA of the CDR3: TGTGCCAGCAGTTTCCTGGGTGAGCAGTTCTTC.

This sequence joins TRBV27 and TRBJ2-1, with D tentatively TRBD2 (5 bases). The germline CDR1 and CDR2 sequences are MNHEY and SMNVEV (reference sequence). There are 14 residues in the CDR3. The V end was cut by 3 bases, the J end by 2 bases, with 8 bases between. CDR3 amino acids: CASSFQRTYNEQFF. The DNA of the CDR3 is TGTGCCAGCAGTTTCCAGCGGACCTACAATGAGCAGTTCTTC.

This clonotype was observed a handful of times. The chain recombines TRBV27 with TRBJ2-3; 14 nucleotides match TRBD2. The ends lost 6 bases at V and 4 bases at J; junction bases unmatched: 21. Germline-derived CDR1 and CDR2 are MNHEY and SMNVEV (reference sequence). This CDR3 is built from 21 residues. The CDR3 reads CASSPVGKRLAGGLGADTQYF. The CDR3 DNA reads TGTGCCAGCAGCCCCGTCGGAAAACGACTAGCGGGAGGGCTCGGGGCAGATACGCAGTATTTT.

This clonotype was detected only a few times. V and J are TRBV5-4 and TRBJ2-7, with TRBD1 matching over 8 bases. Germline lookup yields CDR1 SGHNT and CDR2 YYREEE (reference sequence). The CDR3 covers 15 residues. The ends lost 5 bases at V and 7 bases at J; junction bases unmatched: 14. The CDR3 sequence: CASRDTGTGPREQYF. DNA for the CDR3: TGTGCCAGCAGGGACACCGGGACAGGACCCAGGGAGCAGTACTTC.

This clonotype was picked up many times. The chain links TRBV5-1 to TRBJ1-1; 8 nucleotides agree with TRBD1. Germline V gene data show CDR1 as SGHRS and CDR2 as YFSETQ. This CDR3 comprises 13 residues. V lost 1 base, J lost 7 bases, and 3 bases stayed unmatched. The DNA of the CDR3 is TGCGCCAGCAGCTTGTATGGGACAGGTGAAGCTTTCTTT. Protein sequence: CASSLYGTGEAFF. Using reference TRBV5-1 and TRBJ1-1 for the parts outside the CDR3, the full variable domain is KAGVTQTPRYLIKTRGQQVTLSCSPISGHRSVSWYQQTPGQGLQFLFEYFSETQRNKGNFPGRFSGRQFSNSRSEMNVSTLELGDSALYLCASSLYGTGEAFFGQGTRLTVV.

This clonotype was picked up many times. The genes are TRBV6-2 or TRBV6-3 and TRBJ2-2; the D is unclear. CDR1 and CDR2 (germline): MNHEY, SVGEGT. The CDR3 covers 18 residues. Trimming shortened V by 6 bases and J by 2 bases, and 22 bases separated the two germline ends. The CDR3 loop is CASSQKNPRRENTGELFF. CDR3 nucleotide sequence: TGTGCCAGCAGCCAAAAGAACCCACGTCGCGAAAACACCGGGGAGCTGTTTTTT.

This clonotype has ten or more counts. This chain joins TRBV7-9 and TRBJ2-1, with TRBD1 identical over 9 bases. Germline V lookup: CDR1 SEHNR, CDR2 FQNEAQ (reference sequence). This CDR3 contains 16 residues. V was pared by 4 bases and J by 2 bases, with 6 bases of the junction left unmatched. CDR3 region: CASSSNRDRAYNEQFF. The CDR3 DNA follows: TGTGCCAGCAGCTCCAACCGGGACAGGGCCTACAATGAGCAGTTCTTC.

A note on this clonotype: This may arise from a read error, as a much more abundant clone is one base away. The gene calls are TRBV7-9 and TRBJ2-7; D is possibly TRBD1 (5 bases). The V gene lost 7 bases and the J gene lost 0 bases, with 19 bases spanning the gap. The V gene's germline CDR1 is SEHNR and CDR2 FQNEAQ (reference sequence). This CDR3 spans 16 amino acids. CDR3 bases: TGTGCCAGCACCAGGCCGGCGCTAACAGGCTCCTACGAGCAGTACTTC. It yields the protein CASTRPALTGSYEQYF.

The chain uses TRBV15 and TRBJ2-1, with 9 bases lining up with TRBD2. The CDR3 contains 14 residues. V lost 8 bases, J lost 5 bases, and 7 bases stayed unmatched. Germline CDR1 LNHNV, CDR2 YYDKDF (reference sequence). The chain's CDR3 is CATAAGGRDNEQFF. The CDR3 region has the DNA TGTGCCACCGCTGCGGGGGGGCGGGACAATGAGCAGTTCTTC.

This clonotype showed up many times. This chain connects TRBV29-1 to TRBJ2-1; a possible D gene is TRBD1 (5 bases). The CDR3 sequence is 15 residues long. Per germline, CDR1 SQVTM and CDR2 ANQGSEA. The V end was cut by 3 bases, the J end by 3 bases, with 15 bases between. The CDR3 region has the DNA TGCAGCGTTGACTCTGGGAAGGGGATCTACAATGAGCAGTTCTTC. Amino acid sequence: CSVDSGKGIYNEQFF.

This clonotype was detected many times. The V gene is TRBV7-9, the J gene TRBJ2-1; TRBD2 aligns across 13 bases. J was trimmed by 9 bases and V by 5 bases; bases with no gene match: 1. The CDR3 contains 13 residues. Germline V gene lookup returns CDR1 SEHNR and CDR2 FQNEAQ (reference sequence). This CDR3 is CASSGTSGIEQFF. Written as DNA, the CDR3 is TGTGCCAGCAGCGGGACTAGCGGGATTGAGCAGTTCTTC.

This clonotype turned up a few times. The V gene is TRBV14, the J gene TRBJ1-1; 10 nucleotides match TRBD1. There are 16 residues in the CDR3. V gave up 3 bases and J gave up 10 bases; unmatched junction bases: 14. Germline loops: CDR1 SGHDN, CDR2 FVKESK. CDR3: CASSQFITDRDRGAFF. As DNA, the CDR3 is TGTGCCAGCAGCCAGTTCATTACCGATCGGGACAGGGGAGCTTTCTTT.

The V call is TRBV27, the J call TRBJ2-3; 9 bases align to TRBD2. J was trimmed by 6 bases and V by 3 bases; bases with no gene match: 7. The CDR3 extends over 15 amino acids. Germline assignment: CDR1 MNHEY and CDR2 SMNVEV (reference sequence). CDR3 nucleotide sequence: TGTGCCAGCAGTTTCCGCGGGGGGGATGTGGATACGCAGTATTTT. This gives the protein CASSFRGGDVDTQYF.

The gene calls are TRBV3-1 and TRBJ2-1; D is unclear. Trimming cost V 1 base and J 8 bases, with 6 bases left between them. The CDR3 has 12 amino acids. CDR1 LGHDT and CDR2 YNNKEL come from the germline V gene (reference sequence). The CDR3 is CASSQAGHEQFF. The CDR3 DNA follows: TGTGCCAGCAGCCAAGCCGGCCATGAGCAGTTCTTC.